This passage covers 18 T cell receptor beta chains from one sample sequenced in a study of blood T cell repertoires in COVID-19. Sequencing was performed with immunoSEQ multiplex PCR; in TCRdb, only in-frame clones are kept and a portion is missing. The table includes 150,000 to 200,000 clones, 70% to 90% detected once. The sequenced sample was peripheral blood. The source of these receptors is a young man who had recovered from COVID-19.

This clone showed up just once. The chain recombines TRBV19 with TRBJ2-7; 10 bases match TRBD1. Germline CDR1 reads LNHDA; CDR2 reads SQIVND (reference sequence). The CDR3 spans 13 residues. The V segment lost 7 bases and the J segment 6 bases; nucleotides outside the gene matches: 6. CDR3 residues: CASTGTGEGEQYF. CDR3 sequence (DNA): TGTGCCAGTACCGGGACAGGGGAGGGCGAGCAGTACTTC.

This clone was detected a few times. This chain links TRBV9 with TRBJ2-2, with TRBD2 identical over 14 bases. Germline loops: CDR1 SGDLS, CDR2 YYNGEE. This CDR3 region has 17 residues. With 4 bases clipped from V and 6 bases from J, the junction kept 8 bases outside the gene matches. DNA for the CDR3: TGTGCCAGCAGCTTCTACGGGACTAGCGGGAGTGCCGGGGAGCTGTTTTTT. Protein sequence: CASSFYGTSGSAGELFF.

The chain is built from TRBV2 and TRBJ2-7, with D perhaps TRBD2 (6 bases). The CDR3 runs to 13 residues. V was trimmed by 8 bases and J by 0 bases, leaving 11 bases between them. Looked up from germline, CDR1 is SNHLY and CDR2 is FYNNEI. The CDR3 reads CASGRRGSYEQYF. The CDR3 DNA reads TGTGCCAGCGGTAGGAGGGGCTCCTACGAGCAGTACTTC.

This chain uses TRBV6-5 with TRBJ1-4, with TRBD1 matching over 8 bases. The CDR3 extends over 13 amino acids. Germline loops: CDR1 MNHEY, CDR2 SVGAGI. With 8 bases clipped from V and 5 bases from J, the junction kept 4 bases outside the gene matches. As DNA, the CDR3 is TGTGCCAGCCGCAGGGGGCAGAATGAAAAACTGTTTTTT. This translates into CASRRGQNEKLFF.

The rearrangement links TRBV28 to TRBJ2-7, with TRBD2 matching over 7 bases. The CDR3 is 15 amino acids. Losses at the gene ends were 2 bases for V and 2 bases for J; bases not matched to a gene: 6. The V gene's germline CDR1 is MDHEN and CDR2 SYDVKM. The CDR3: CASSLAARGTYEQYF. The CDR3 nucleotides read TGTGCCAGCAGTTTAGCGGCGCGGGGGACCTACGAGCAGTACTTC.

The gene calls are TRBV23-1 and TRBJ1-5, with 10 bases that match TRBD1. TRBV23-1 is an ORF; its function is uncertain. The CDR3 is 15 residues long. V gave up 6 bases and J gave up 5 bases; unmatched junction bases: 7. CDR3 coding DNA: TGCGCCAGCAGCCCGACAGGGGGCGCAGATCAGCCCCAGCATTTT. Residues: CASSPTGGADQPQHF.

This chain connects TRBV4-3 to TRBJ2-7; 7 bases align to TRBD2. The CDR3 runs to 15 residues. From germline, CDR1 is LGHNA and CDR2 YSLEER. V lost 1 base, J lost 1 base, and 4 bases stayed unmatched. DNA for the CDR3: TGCGCCAGCAGCCAAGCGGGAGGTACTTCCTACGAGCAGTACTTC. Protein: CASSQAGGTSYEQYF.

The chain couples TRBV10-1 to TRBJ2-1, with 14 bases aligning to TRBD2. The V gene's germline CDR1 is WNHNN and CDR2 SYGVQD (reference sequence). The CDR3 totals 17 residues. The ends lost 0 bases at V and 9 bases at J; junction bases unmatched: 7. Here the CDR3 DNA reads TGCGCCAGCAGTGAGTCCTTGACTAGCGGGAGGGGGGGTGAGCAGTTCTTC. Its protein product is CASSESLTSGRGGEQFF.

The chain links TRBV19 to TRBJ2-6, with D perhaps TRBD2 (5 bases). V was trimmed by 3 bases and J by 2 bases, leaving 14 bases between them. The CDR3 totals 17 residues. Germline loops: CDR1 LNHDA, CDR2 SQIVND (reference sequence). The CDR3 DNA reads TGTGCCAGTAGTATCGGAGGAAGGGTGACTGGGGCCAACGTCCTGACTTTC. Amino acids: CASSIGGRVTGANVLTF. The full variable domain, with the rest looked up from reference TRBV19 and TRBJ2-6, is DGGITQSPKYLFRKEGQNVTLSCEQNLNHDAMYWYRQDPGQGLRLIYYSQIVNDFQKGDIAEGYSVSREKKESFPLTVTSAQKNPTAFYLCASSIGGRVTGANVLTFGAGSRLTVL.

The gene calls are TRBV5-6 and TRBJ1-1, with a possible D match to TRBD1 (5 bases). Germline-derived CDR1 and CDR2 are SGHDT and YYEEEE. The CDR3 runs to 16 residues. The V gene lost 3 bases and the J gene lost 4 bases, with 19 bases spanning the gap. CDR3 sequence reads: CASSSRADSVGTEAFF. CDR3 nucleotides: TGTGCCAGCAGCTCCCGGGCCGACAGCGTTGGCACTGAAGCTTTCTTT.

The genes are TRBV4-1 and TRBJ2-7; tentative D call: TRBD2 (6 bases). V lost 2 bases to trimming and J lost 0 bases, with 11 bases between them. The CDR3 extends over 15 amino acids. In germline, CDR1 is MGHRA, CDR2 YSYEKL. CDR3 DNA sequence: TGCGCCAGCAGCCAATACCCGACTAGCTCCTACGAGCAGTACTTC. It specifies CASSQYPTSSYEQYF.

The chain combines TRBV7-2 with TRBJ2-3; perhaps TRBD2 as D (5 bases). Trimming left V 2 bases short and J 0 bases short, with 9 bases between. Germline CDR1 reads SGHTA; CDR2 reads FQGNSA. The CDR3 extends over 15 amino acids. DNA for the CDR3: TGTGCCAGCAGCTTATCCAGGACTAGCACAGATACGCAGTATTTT. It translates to CASSLSRTSTDTQYF.

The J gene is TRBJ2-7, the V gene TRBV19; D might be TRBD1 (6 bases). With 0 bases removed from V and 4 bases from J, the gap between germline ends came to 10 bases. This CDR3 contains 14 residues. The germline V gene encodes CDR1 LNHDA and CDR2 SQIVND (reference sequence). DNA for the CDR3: TGTGCCAGTAGTATAGAGCGCAGGGGATACGAGCAGTACTTC. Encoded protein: CASSIERRGYEQYF.

The CDR3 DNA reads as TGTGCCAGCAGCCTCGGGGGGAGGGCAGATACGCAGTATTTT. Its translation is CASSLGGRADTQYF. The rearrangement links TRBV11-2 to TRBJ2-3, with 7 bases fitting TRBD2. The CDR3 totals 14 residues. Germline V gives CDR1 SGHAT, CDR2 FQNNGV. V gave up 5 bases and J gave up 4 bases; unmatched junction bases: 6.

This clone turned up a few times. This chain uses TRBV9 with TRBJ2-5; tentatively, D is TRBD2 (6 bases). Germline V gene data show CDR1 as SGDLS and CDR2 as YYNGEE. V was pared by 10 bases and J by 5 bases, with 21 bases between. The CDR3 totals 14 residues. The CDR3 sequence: CARKPSGARETQYF. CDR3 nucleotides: TGTGCCCGTAAACCCTCGGGAGCTCGCGAGACCCAGTACTTC.

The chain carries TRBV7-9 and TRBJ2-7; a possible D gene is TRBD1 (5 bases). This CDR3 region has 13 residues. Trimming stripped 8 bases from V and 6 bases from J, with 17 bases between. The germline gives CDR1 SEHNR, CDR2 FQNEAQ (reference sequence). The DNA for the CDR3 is TGTGCCAGCGGGGCAGGTCGATTCTCCGAGCAGTACTTC. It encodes CASGAGRFSEQYF. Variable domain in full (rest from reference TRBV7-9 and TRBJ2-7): DTGVSQNPRHKITKRGQNVTFRCDPISEHNRLYWYRQTLGQGPEFLTYFQNEAQLEKSRLLSDRFSAERPKGSFSTLEIQRTEQGDSAMYLCASGAGRFSEQYFGPGTRLTVT.

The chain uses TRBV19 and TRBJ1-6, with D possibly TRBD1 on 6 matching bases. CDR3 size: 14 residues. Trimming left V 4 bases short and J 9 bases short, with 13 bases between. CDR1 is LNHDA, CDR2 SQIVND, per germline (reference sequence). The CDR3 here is CASSRGTLTSPLHF. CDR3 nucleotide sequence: TGTGCCAGTAGTAGGGGGACATTGACTTCACCCCTCCACTTT.

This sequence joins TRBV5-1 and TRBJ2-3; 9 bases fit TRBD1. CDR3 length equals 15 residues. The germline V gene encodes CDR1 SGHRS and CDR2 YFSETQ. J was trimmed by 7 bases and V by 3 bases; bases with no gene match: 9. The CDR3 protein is CASSSGGQGGYTQYF. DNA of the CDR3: TGCGCCAGCAGCTCAGGGGGACAGGGAGGATATACGCAGTATTTT. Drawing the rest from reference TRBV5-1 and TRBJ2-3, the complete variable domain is KAGVTQTPRYLIKTRGQQVTLSCSPISGHRSVSWYQQTPGQGLQFLFEYFSETQRNKGNFPGRFSGRQFSNSRSEMNVSTLELGDSALYLCASSSGGQGGYTQYFGPGTRLTVL.